This T cell receptor (beta chain) was sequenced for a study of shared T cell receptors in the human thymus. Germline values: CDR1 MDHEN, CDR2 SYDVKM. CDR3 size: 17 residues. V shed 8 bases and J 0 bases; nucleotides not matched to a gene: 9. TCRdb keeps only in-frame clones here, not all; method: immunoSEQ multiplex PCR. The sample has around 340,000 clones; around 93% are singletons. The receptor comes from a human donor. Sample: thymocytes. The chain joins TRBV28 to TRBJ2-4, with 11 bases matching TRBD1. Here the CDR3 reads CASQPDRGQAAKNIQYF. The CDR3 DNA sequence: TGTGCCAGCCAACCGGACAGGGGGCAGGCAGCCAAAAACATTCAGTACTTC.